The present TCR beta chain was sequenced within a study of T-cell memory formation after mild COVID-19. At the level of the study: Largely donor-specific TCR clusters were found. Findings and limits, study-wide: Second-wave clones reaching peak frequency on day 37 lacked confirmed SARS-CoV-2 specificity. Later expanders leaned toward CD4+, whereas clones contracting from day 15 to 85 were balanced CD4/CD8.

Constant-segment primers served in 5'RACE that generated TCR alpha and TCR beta cDNA libraries bearing sample barcodes and UMIs. TCRdb ran MiXCR on the 5' RACE reads and lists one entry per CDR3 protein. The sample lists about 400,000 distinct CDR3 sequences, 20% to 30% occurring once. Germline CDR1 reads DFQATT; CDR2 reads SNEGSKA (reference sequence). Between the trimmed V and J ends, which lost 6 bases and 3 bases, there was a span of 15 bases. This CDR3 spans 14 amino acids. A few counts support this clonotype. Its antigen remains unidentified. V gene TRBV20-1 combines with J gene TRBJ2-1; perhaps TRBD2 as D (5 bases). Source material: PBMCs or a T cell subset sorted from them (not recorded which). The sequence came from an adult woman who had mild COVID-19 (a few samples of this study predate the infection). Cell type and time point are not known. The CDR3 loop reads CSADDYRGYNEQFF. The CDR3 DNA follows: TGCAGTGCCGATGACTATCGCGGCTACAATGAGCAGTTCTTC.